Below are 9 T cell receptor beta chains sequenced from a single sample in a study of glioma-infiltrating T cells. TCR alpha and beta CDR3 regions were amplified from RNA using iRepertoire nested multiplex PCR. TCRdb independently ran MiXCR on the multiplex PCR reads; one entry per CDR3 protein. The sample shows under 150,000 distinct CDR3 sequences, approximately 39% of them seen only once. Sequenced: glioma tissue, nonneoplastic brain tissue, or PBMCs (not recorded which). The receptors originated from a human donor with low-grade glioma or glioblastoma, undergoing nonglioma brain surgery, or in good health (not recorded which).

Within the sample, this clonotype is large. The rearrangement links TRBV27 to TRBJ1-5; D is uncertain. V was clipped by 0 bases and J by 1 base, with 7 bases between them. The CDR3 is 15 amino acids. Germline V gives CDR1 MNHEY, CDR2 SMNVEV (reference sequence). This CDR3 is CASSLSLGSNQPQHF. CDR3 DNA: TGTGCCAGCAGTTTATCTCTTGGCAGCAATCAGCCCCAGCATTTT.

This clonotype appeared many times. The chain uses TRBV7-2 and TRBJ2-1, with a weak D call TRBD2 (5 bases). There are 14 residues in the CDR3. Germline V lookup: CDR1 SGHTA, CDR2 FQGNSA. V lost 6 bases and J lost 7, with 16 bases in between. DNA of the CDR3: TGTGCCAGCAGGACATCTGGAGGAAGTAATGAGCAGTTCTTC. Protein product: CASRTSGGSNEQFF.

Regarding this clonotype: The junction departs from germline at one end; a sequencing error may be responsible. The chain carries TRBV28 and TRBJ1-5; unclear D gene. Germline V gene data show CDR1 as MDHEN and CDR2 as SYDVKM. This CDR3 is 12 amino acids long. CDR3 coding DNA: TGTGCGTACGGGGTTTCTCATCATCCCCAGCATTTT. Residues: CAYGVSHHPQHF.

The V and J genes are TRBV15 and TRBJ1-6; D not certain. CDR1 LNHNV and CDR2 YYDKDF come from the germline V gene (reference sequence). The CDR3 contains 13 residues. Between the trimmed V and J ends, which lost 5 bases and 7 bases, there was a span of 9 bases. CDR3 nucleotides: TGTGCCACCAGCGGGGAAGTAAATTCACCCCTCCACTTT. This gives the protein CATSGEVNSPLHF. Based on the CDR3 plus reference TRBV15 and TRBJ1-6, the full variable domain is DAMVIQNPRYQVTQFGKPVTLSCSQTLNHNVMYWYQQKSSQAPKLLFHYYDKDFNNEADTPDNFQSRRPNTSFCFLDIRSPGLGDTAMYLCATSGEVNSPLHFGNGTRLTVT.

J is TRBJ1-2 and V is TRBV6-1; D is uncertain. Germline V gene sequence: CDR1 MNHNS, CDR2 SASEGT. With 3 bases removed from V and 0 bases from J, the gap between germline ends came to 14 bases. The CDR3 has 16 residues. The CDR3 bases are TGTGCCAGCAGTGATGTGGGGTTCGCCTCTAACTATGGCTACACCTTC. The encoded protein is CASSDVGFASNYGYTF.

In this sample, this clonotype turned up once. Germline is not matched at one junction end, which may reflect a read error. CDR3 residues: CARSLIAKTEAFF. CDR3 in DNA: TGTGCCCGCAGCTTGATCGCCAAGACTGAAGCTTTCTTT. V and J are TRBV5-6 and TRBJ1-1; D is undetermined. Germline assignment: CDR1 SGHDT and CDR2 YYEEEE. The CDR3 has 13 amino acids.

The CDR3, as DNA: TGCAGTGCCCGGACGTTATACGAGCAGTACTTC. It specifies CSARTLYEQYF. V gene TRBV20-1 combines with J gene TRBJ2-7; D call uncertain. The CDR3 spans 11 residues. The V end lost 6 bases, the J end lost 4 bases, and 10 bases lay between the germline ends. Per germline, CDR1 DFQATT and CDR2 SNEGSKA (reference sequence).

The rearrangement uses TRBV27 and TRBJ1-2, with a possible D match to TRBD1 (5 bases). The CDR3 runs 17 residues. Between the trimmed V and J ends, which lost 2 bases and 2 bases, there was a span of 18 bases. Germline assignment: CDR1 MNHEY and CDR2 SMNVEV (reference sequence). In nucleotides, the CDR3 is TGTGCCAGCAGTTTAAAAGGGACGCCCCTTGAGAACTATGGCTACACCTTC. This sequence encodes CASSLKGTPLENYGYTF.

The gene calls are TRBV6-6 and TRBJ2-1; a possible D gene is TRBD2 (7 bases). This CDR3 is built from 12 residues. Germline assignment: CDR1 MNHNY and CDR2 SVGAGI (reference sequence). V lost 7 bases to trimming and J lost 9 bases, with 13 bases between them. The CDR3: CASKGEGGEQFF. As DNA, the CDR3 is TGTGCCAGCAAGGGGGAGGGGGGTGAGCAGTTCTTC.